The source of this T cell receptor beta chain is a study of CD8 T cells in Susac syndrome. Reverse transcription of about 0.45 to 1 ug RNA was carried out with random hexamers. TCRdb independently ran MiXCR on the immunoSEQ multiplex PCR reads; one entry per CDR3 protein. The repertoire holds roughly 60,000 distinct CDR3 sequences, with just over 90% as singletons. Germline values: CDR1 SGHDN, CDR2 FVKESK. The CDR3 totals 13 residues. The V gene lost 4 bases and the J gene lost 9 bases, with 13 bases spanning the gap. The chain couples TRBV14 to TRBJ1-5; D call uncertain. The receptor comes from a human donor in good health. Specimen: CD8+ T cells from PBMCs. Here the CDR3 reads CASSPLFSGPQHF. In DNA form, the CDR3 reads TGTGCCAGCAGCCCCCTATTCTCGGGGCCCCAGCATTTT.